This T cell receptor (beta chain) is drawn from a study of cytomegalovirus exposure and HLA in healthy donors. Study at large: Around 89 million unique TCRs from HLA-typed donors made up an early data release.

This clone was counted a few times. Its antigen is as yet unknown. Healthy people donating bone marrow made up the donors. Study-wide points: A later analysis appeared to link common viral pathogens to several of the most significant clusters. Reportedly, diagnosis of cytomegalovirus status by the classifier showed high specificity and sensitivity.

It was with 60 Vbeta and 13 Jbeta primers that the PCR ran. Sequencing used immunoSEQ multiplex PCR; TCRdb keeps in-frame clones, though not all of them. This sample carries 95,000 to 150,000 clones, roughly four fifths of them seen once, and the ten largest clones take approximately 3%. This TCR was sampled from a woman aged 40 to 50 in good health and CMV-seropositive. The sample consisted of PBMCs.

The CDR3 DNA sequence: TGTGCCAGCGCTACTAACACGGACACTGAAGCTTTCTTT. It yields the protein CASATNTDTEAFF. The chain uses TRBV6-4 and TRBJ1-1; D gene ambiguous. Per germline, CDR1 MRHNA and CDR2 SNTAGT. Trimming pared 8 bases from V and 3 bases from J, leaving 13 bases between. This CDR3 is 13 amino acids long.